The following is a TCR beta chain sequence with its context. Its matching antigen is unknown. Unmatched junction bases numbered 14, after V lost 6 bases and J lost 3 bases. CDR3 length equals 17 residues. Per the germline V gene, CDR1 is SNHLY and CDR2 is FYNNEI. The assay was immunoSEQ multiplex PCR, and TCRdb's table has in-frame clones only and misses some. The sample consists of about 130,000 clones, roughly 86% of them appearing once. These data belong to a study of cytomegalovirus exposure and HLA in healthy donors. Study-level points and caveats: A later analysis found first-cohort TCR clusters tended to co-occur in the 90 to 150 validation repertoires. In vitro experiments confirmed that a few CMV-associated chains were specific for CMV antigens.

The sequenced sample consisted of PBMCs. The chain recombines TRBV2 with TRBJ2-5; 9 bases line up with TRBD2. This clonotype was sampled from a man aged 25-40 years in good health and CMV-seronegative. CDR3: CASSPSAGGPLEETQYF. The CDR3 DNA follows: TGTGCCAGCAGCCCCTCCGCGGGGGGGCCGTTGGAAGAGACCCAGTACTTC.